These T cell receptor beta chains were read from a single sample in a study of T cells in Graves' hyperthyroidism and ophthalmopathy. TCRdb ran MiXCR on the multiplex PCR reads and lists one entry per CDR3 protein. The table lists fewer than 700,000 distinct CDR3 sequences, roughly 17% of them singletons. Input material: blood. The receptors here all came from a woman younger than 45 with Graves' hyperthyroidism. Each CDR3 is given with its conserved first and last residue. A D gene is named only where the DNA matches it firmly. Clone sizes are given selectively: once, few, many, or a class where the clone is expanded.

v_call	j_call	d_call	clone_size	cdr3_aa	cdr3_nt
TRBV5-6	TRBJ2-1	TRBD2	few	CASSGTREGDNEQFF	TGTGCCAGCAGCGGGACGCGGGAGGGTGACAATGAGCAGTTCTTC
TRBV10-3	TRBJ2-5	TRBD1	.	CAISRQGEGLETQYF	TGTGCCATCAGCCGACAGGGGGAAGGGTTGGAGACCCAGTACTTC
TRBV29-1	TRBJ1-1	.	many	CSVDGLGNTEAFF	TGCAGCGTTGATGGTCTGGGGAACACTGAAGCTTTCTTT
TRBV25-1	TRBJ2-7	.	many	CASSEFRGEQYF	TGTGCCAGCAGTGAATTCAGGGGTGAGCAGTACTTC
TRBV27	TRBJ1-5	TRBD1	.	CASSLSVQGAGNQPQHF	TGTGCCAGCAGTTTATCGGTACAGGGGGCGGGCAATCAGCCCCAGCATTTT
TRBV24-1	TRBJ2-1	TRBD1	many	CATSDRDRGSDEQFF	TGTGCCACCAGTGACCGGGACAGGGGTTCTGATGAGCAGTTCTTC
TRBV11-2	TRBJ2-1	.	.	CASSLDGGYNEQFF	TGTGCCAGCAGCTTAGACGGGGGCTACAATGAGCAGTTCTTC
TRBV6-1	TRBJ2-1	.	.	CAASEDLYSYNEQFF	TGTGCCGCCTCAGAAGACCTTTACTCCTACAATGAGCAGTTCTTC
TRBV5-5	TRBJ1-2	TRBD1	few	CASSSTGTGEFLSYGYTF	TGTGCCAGCAGCTCCACCGGGACAGGGGAATTCTTGAGCTATGGCTACACCTTC
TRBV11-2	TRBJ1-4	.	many	CASSLGGGANEKLFF	TGTGCCAGCAGCTTAGGAGGGGGGGCTAATGAAAAACTGTTTTTT
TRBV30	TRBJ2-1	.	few	CAWSGVSSYNEQFF	TGTGCCTGGAGCGGCGTCAGCTCCTACAATGAGCAGTTCTTC
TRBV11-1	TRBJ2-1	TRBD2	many	CASSPSGLGFFNEQFF	TGTGCCAGCAGCCCCTCAGGACTAGGGTTTTTCAATGAGCAGTTCTTC
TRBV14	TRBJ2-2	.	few	CASSSRWEPHNTGELFF	TGTGCCAGCAGCTCCCGGTGGGAGCCACATAACACCGGGGAGCTGTTTTTT
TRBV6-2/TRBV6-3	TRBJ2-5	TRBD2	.	CASRLGTSGTGDQETQYF	TGTGCCAGCAGGCTCGGGACTAGCGGGACAGGGGACCAAGAGACCCAGTACTTC
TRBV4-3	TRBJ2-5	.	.	CASSPSRAETQYF	TGCGCCAGCAGCCCATCCAGAGCGGAGACCCAGTACTTC
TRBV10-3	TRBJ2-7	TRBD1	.	CAISESEIQGKSYEQYF	TGTGCCATCAGTGAGTCCGAGATACAGGGGAAATCCTACGAGCAGTACTTC
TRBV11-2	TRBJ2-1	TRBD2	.	CASKGLAGVEQFF	TGTGCCAGTAAGGGACTAGCGGGAGTTGAGCAGTTCTTC